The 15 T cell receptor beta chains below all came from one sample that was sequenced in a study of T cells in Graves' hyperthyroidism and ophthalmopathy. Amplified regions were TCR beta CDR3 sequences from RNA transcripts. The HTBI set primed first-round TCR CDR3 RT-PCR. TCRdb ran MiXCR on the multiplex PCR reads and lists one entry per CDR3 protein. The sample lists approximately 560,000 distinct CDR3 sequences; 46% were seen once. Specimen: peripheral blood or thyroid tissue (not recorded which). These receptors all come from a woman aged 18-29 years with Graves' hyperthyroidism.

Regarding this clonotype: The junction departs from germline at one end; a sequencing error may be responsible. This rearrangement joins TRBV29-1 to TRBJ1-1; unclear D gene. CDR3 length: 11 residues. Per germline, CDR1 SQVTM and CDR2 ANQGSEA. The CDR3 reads CAWSRGTEAFF. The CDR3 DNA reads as TGTGCCTGGAGTCGGGGCACTGAAGCTTTCTTT.

The CDR3 here is CSQGFREVTEAFF. The DNA of the CDR3 is TGCAGCCAAGGGTTCAGGGAGGTCACTGAAGCTTTCTTT. The genes are TRBV29-1 and TRBJ1-1; tentative D call: TRBD1 (5 bases). Germline CDR1 SQVTM, CDR2 ANQGSEA. The CDR3 runs 13 residues. Trimming took 8 bases from V and 4 from J, leaving 17 bases between them.

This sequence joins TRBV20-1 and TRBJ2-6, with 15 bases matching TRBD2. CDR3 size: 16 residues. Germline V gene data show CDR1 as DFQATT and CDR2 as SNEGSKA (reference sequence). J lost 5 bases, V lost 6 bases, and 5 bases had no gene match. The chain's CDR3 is CSAWTSGRVRANVLTF. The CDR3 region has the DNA TGCAGTGCCTGGACTAGCGGGAGGGTTAGGGCCAACGTCCTGACTTTC.

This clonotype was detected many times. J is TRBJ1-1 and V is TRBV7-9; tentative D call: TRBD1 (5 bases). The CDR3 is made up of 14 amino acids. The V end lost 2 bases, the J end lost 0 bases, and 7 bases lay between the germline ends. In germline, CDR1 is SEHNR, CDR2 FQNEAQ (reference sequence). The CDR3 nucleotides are TGTGCCAGCAGCTTACCAGGGATGAACACTGAAGCTTTCTTT. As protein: CASSLPGMNTEAFF.

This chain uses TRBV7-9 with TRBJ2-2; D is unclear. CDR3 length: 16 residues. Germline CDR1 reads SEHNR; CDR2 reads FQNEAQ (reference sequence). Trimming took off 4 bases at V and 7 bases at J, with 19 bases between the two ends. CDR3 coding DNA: TGTGCCAGCAGCTCTCCTGGTAATCAAGGAGTCGGGGAGCTGTTTTTT. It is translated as CASSSPGNQGVGELFF.

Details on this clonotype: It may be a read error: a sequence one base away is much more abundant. In DNA, the CDR3 is TGCAGCGTAACTAGCAGGGGAGGCTATGGCTACACCTTC. It encodes CSVTSRGGYGYTF. This rearrangement joins TRBV29-1 to TRBJ1-2; TRBD1 might be the D (6 bases). Between the trimmed V and J ends, which lost 6 bases and 4 bases, there was a span of 15 bases. In germline, CDR1 is SQVTM, CDR2 ANQGSEA. The CDR3 has 13 amino acids.

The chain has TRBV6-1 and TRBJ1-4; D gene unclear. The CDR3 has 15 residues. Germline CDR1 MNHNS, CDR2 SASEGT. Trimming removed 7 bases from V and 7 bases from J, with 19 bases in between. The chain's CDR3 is CASNPSEPWGEKLFF. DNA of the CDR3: TGTGCCAGCAACCCGTCGGAACCCTGGGGTGAAAAACTGTTTTTT.

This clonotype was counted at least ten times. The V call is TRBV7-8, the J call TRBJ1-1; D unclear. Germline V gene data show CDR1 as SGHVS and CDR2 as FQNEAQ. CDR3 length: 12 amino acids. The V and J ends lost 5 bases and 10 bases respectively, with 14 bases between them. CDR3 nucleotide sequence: TGTGCCAGCAGCGGGGATTACGGTGGAGCTTTCTTT. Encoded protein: CASSGDYGGAFF.

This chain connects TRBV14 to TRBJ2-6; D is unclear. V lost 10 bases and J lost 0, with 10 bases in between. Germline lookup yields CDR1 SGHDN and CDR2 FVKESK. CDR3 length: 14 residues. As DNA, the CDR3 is TGTGCCACCAACCTTGGCTCTGGGGCCAACGTCCTGACTTTC. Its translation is CATNLGSGANVLTF.

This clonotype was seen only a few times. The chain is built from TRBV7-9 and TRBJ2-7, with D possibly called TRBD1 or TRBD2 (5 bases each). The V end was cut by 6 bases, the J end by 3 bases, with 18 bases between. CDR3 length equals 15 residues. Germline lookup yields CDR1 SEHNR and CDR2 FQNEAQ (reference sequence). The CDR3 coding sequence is TGTGCCAGCAGTCCCCGGGACGGCGGGCTCTACGAGCAGTACTTC. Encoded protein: CASSPRDGGLYEQYF.

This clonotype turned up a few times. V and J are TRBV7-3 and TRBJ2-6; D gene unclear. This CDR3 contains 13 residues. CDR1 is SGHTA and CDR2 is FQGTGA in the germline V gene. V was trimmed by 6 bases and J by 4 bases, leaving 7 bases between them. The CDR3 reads CASSFQGANVLTF. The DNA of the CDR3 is TGTGCCAGCAGTTTTCAGGGGGCCAACGTCCTGACTTTC.

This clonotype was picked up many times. The CDR3: CASSLSPGADAYEQYF. The CDR3 coding sequence is TGTGCCAGCAGCTTAAGCCCAGGGGCGGACGCCTACGAGCAGTACTTC. The chain couples TRBV7-2 to TRBJ2-7, with D tentatively TRBD1 (6 bases). CDR3 size: 16 residues. Germline CDR1 is SGHTA and CDR2 is FQGNSA. V was clipped by 2 bases and J by 2 bases, with 16 bases between them.

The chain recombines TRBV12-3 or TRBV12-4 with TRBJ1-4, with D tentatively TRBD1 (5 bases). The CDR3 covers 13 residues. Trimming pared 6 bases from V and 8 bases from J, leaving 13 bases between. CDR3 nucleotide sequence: TGTGCCAGCAGCTCCCGAGGGGCCGAAAAACTGTTTTTT. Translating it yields CASSSRGAEKLFF.

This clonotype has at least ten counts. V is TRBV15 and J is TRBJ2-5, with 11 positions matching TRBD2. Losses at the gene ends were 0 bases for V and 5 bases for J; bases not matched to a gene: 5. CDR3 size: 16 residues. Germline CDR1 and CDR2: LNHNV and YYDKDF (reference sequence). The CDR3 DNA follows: TGTGCCACCAGCAGAGATCTACTAGCGGGAGTTGAGACCCAGTACTTC. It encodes CATSRDLLAGVETQYF.

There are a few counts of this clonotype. In DNA form, the CDR3 reads TGTGCCAGCAGTTTTGGGGGCTCGGCCTACGAGCAGTACTTC. It codes for CASSFGGSAYEQYF. The chain combines TRBV2 with TRBJ2-7; possibly TRBD1 for D (6 bases). V shed 5 bases and J shed 2 bases, with 13 bases lying between them. The CDR3 covers 14 residues. CDR1 is SNHLY, CDR2 FYNNEI, per germline.